This TCR beta chain derives from a study of shared clonotypes between healthy human individuals. Assay: immunoSEQ multiplex PCR; the TCRdb copy retains only in-frame clones and omits some. Among a few hundred thousand clones, around 90% were seen once, and the ten largest hold roughly 17%. Sequencing was performed on memory CD8+ T cells sorted from blood. Subset denoted: CD45RO+ cells pooled with CCR7-negative TemRA cells. The sequence came from a man between 18 and 29 years old in good health.

The CDR3 nucleotides read TGTGCCAGCAGTGAAGTCGGGACAGGGGGCGCGGGCTACACCTTC. As protein: CASSEVGTGGAGYTF. The rearrangement joins TRBV6-1 to TRBJ1-2; 12 bases agree with TRBD1. From germline, CDR1 is MNHNS and CDR2 SASEGT. With V trimmed by 1 base and J by 8 bases, 5 bases remained unmatched. CDR3 size: 15 residues.